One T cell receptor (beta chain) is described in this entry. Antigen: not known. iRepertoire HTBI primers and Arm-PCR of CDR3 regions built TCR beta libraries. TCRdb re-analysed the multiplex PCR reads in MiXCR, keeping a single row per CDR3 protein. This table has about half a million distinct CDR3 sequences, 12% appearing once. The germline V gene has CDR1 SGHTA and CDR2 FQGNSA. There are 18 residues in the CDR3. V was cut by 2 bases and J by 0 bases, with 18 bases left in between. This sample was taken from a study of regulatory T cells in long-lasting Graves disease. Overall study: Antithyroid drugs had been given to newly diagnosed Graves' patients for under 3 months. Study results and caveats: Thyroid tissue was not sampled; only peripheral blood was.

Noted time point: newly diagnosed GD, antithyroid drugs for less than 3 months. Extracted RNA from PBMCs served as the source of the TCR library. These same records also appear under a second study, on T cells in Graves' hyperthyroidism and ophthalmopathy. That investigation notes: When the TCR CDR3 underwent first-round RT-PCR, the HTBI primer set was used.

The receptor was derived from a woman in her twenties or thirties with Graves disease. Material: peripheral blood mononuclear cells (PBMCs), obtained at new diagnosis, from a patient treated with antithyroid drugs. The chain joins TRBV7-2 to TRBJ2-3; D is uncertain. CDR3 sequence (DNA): TGTGCCAGCAGCTTATTCACCGGAGTTACCCCTAGCACAGATACGCAGTATTTT. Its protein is CASSLFTGVTPSTDTQYF.